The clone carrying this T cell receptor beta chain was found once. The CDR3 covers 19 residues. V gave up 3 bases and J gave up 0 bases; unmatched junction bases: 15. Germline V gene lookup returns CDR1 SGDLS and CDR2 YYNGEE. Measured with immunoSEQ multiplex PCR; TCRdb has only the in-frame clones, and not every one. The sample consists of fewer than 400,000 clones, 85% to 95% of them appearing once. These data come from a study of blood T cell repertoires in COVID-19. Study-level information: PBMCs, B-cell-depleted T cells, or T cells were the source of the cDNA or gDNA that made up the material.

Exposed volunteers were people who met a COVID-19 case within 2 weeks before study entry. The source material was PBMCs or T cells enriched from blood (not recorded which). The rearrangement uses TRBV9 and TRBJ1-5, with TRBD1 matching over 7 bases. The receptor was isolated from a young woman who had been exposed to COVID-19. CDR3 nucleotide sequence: TGTGCCAGCAGCGCCCGAACCGTTGGACAGGCCTATAGCAATCAGCCCCAGCATTTT. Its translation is CASSARTVGQAYSNQPQHF.